Sequencing of this TCR beta chain was carried out in a study of cytomegalovirus exposure and HLA in healthy donors. Study overall: Around 77 million unique TCRs from HLA-typed donors made up an early data release. Regarding the study as a whole: When analyzed later, a missense DCLRE1C variant was found to be linked to TCR beta V- and J-gene trimming. Excluded were some V segments that proved indistinguishable, including TRBV6-2 and TRBV6-3. Across donors, most TCRs were seen rarely, yet some public ones were widespread.

On this clone: The antigen is undetermined.

The CDR3 runs to 17 residues. The germline V gene has CDR1 LNHDA and CDR2 SQIVND (reference sequence). V lost 6 bases to trimming and J lost 2 bases; unmatched junction nucleotides: 11. The PCR used 60 Vbeta and 13 Jbeta primers. Libraries were prepared by immunoSEQ multiplex PCR; TCRdb keeps only in-frame clonotypes and omits some of them. The sample records about 170,000 clones, 55% to 65% being singletons. What was sequenced was PBMCs. The source is a man in his forties in good health and CMV-seronegative. V usage is TRBV19 and J usage is TRBJ1-3; 9 nucleotides agree with TRBD1. The CDR3 loop is CASRPQGQGSAGNTIYF. CDR3 nucleotides: TGTGCCAGTAGGCCGCAGGGACAGGGTTCTGCTGGAAACACCATATATTTT.